This T cell receptor beta chain was sequenced in a study of control samples from healthy donors and cancer patients. The protocol was immunoSEQ multiplex PCR, while the TCRdb copy is restricted to in-frame clones and leaves out a portion. Among fewer than 500,000 clones listed, 90% were seen once. CDR1 MGHDK and CDR2 SYGVNS come from the germline V gene. The junction had 11 bases not matched to a gene; V was cut back by 5 bases and J by 9 bases. The CDR3 length is 15 residues. This clonotype was sampled from a man aged 40-50 years with head and neck cancer. The rearrangement links TRBV25-1 to TRBJ2-1; 9 nucleotides match TRBD1. The sequencing sample was made of PBMCs. CDR3 in DNA: TGTGCCAGCAGTTCACCGGGACAGGGCGACTTTGAGCAGTTCTTC. It is translated as CASSSPGQGDFEQFF.